This passage covers 8 T cell receptor beta chains from one sample sequenced in a study of T cell clones after liver transplantation. Repertoires were generated with immunoSEQ multiplex PCR, while TCRdb's copy carries only in-frame clones and drops some. This sample carries some 20,000 clones, 88% of them seen once, and the ten largest clones take 10% to 15%. Here the sequenced sample was CD8+ T cells from blood, taken before liver transplant. All receptors come from a human donor who received a liver transplant.

The genes are TRBV7-7 and TRBJ2-5, with TRBD2 matching over 9 bases. Germline V gene lookup returns CDR1 SSHAT and CDR2 FNYEAQ (reference sequence). Losses at the gene ends were 1 base for V and 5 bases for J; bases not matched to a gene: 5. This CDR3 contains 15 residues. The CDR3 sequence: CASSLGSGRWETQYF. CDR3 sequence (DNA): TGTGCCAGCAGCTTAGGGAGCGGGAGGTGGGAGACCCAGTACTTC.

This chain connects TRBV19 to TRBJ2-5, with D uncertain. The CDR3 is made up of 13 amino acids. V was shortened by 3 bases and J by 5 bases, with 10 bases between the two germline ends. Germline assignment: CDR1 LNHDA and CDR2 SQIVND (reference sequence). The CDR3: CASSIFAGETQYF. CDR3 coding DNA: TGTGCCAGTAGTATCTTCGCCGGTGAGACCCAGTACTTC.

This clone has just one count. The chain links TRBV19 to TRBJ2-6; the D gene is possibly TRBD1 (6 bases). Trimming pared 7 bases from V and 1 base from J, leaving 11 bases between. The germline CDR1 and CDR2 sequences are LNHDA and SQIVND (reference sequence). The CDR3 totals 15 residues. The CDR3 coding sequence is TGTGCCAGTACCCTCCAGGGGTCTGGGGCCAACGTCCTGACTTTC. Translating gives CASTLQGSGANVLTF.

The chain recombines TRBV12-5 with TRBJ1-3; D gene uncertain. This CDR3 is 15 amino acids long. From germline, CDR1 is LGHNT and CDR2 FRNRAP. Trimming removed 6 bases from V and 6 bases from J, with 18 bases in between. Here the CDR3 reads CASGYLGWVKNTIYF. DNA for the CDR3: TGTGCTAGTGGATACCTCGGGTGGGTAAAAAACACCATATATTTT.

The V call is TRBV7-8, the J call TRBJ2-1; D gene unclear. The CDR3 sequence is 14 residues long. Germline V gene sequence: CDR1 SGHVS, CDR2 FQNEAQ. V was cut by 0 bases and J by 6 bases, with 9 bases left in between. CDR3 coding DNA: TGTGCCAGCAGCTTAGCCTTAGGGCGCAATGAGCAGTTCTTC. Translating it yields CASSLALGRNEQFF. Supplemented by reference TRBV7-8 and TRBJ2-1, the full variable domain reads GAGVSQSPRYKVAKRGQDVALRCDPISGHVSLFWYQQALGQGPEFLTYFQNEAQLDKSGLPSDRFFAERPEGSVSTLKIQRTQQEDSAVYLCASSLALGRNEQFFGPGTRLTVL.

This chain joins TRBV19 and TRBJ1-3, with TRBD1 as a possible D gene (6 bases). The CDR3 contains 13 residues. Germline CDR1 reads LNHDA; CDR2 reads SQIVND (reference sequence). V lost 5 bases, J lost 4 bases, and 9 bases lay in between. CDR3 loop: CASSWTAGNTIYF. CDR3 coding DNA: TGTGCCAGTAGTTGGACAGCAGGAAACACCATATATTTT.

J is TRBJ2-7 and V is TRBV28, with D perhaps assigned TRBD1 or TRBD2 (7 bases each). V lost 7 bases to trimming and J lost 3 bases, with 19 bases between them. Germline V lookup: CDR1 MDHEN, CDR2 SYDVKM. The CDR3 is 15 amino acids. The CDR3 sequence is CASTLSGTALYEQYF. The CDR3 DNA sequence: TGTGCCAGCACCCTCAGCGGGACAGCACTCTACGAGCAGTACTTC.

The CDR3 is CASSSSRERNTGELFF. The DNA of the CDR3 is TGTGCCAGCAGCTCGTCGAGGGAAAGAAACACCGGGGAGCTGTTTTTT. The J gene is TRBJ2-2, the V gene TRBV5-8; D possibly corresponds to TRBD2 (5 bases). The germline V gene encodes CDR1 SGHTS and CDR2 YDEGEE. V was pared by 3 bases and J by 2 bases, with 14 bases between. The CDR3 is made up of 16 amino acids.